This T cell receptor beta chain came from a study of T cell repertoires in cytomegalovirus infection. Turning to this clonotype: Its matching antigen is unknown.

The V end was cut by 7 bases, the J end by 3 bases, with 10 bases between. Germline CDR1 is SGHVT and CDR2 is SQSDAQ. The CDR3 extends over 12 amino acids. TCRdb independently ran MiXCR on the reads; one entry per CDR3 protein. The profile covers about 900,000 distinct CDR3 sequences, with around a third appearing a single time and around an eighth taken by the ten largest. Sample: cultured CD8+ T cells from PBMCs, taken from culture after CMV antigen stimulation. The sequence was obtained from a human donor in good health (CMV status not recorded). Some clones in this sample may be carry-over from other donors' samples. The chain carries TRBV7-4 and TRBJ2-7, with no clear D. CDR3 bases: TGTGCCAGCAACATAGACGGCTACGAGCAGTACTTC. Amino acids: CASNIDGYEQYF.